This entry describes one TCR beta chain. Trimming took off 4 bases at V and 0 bases at J, with 27 bases between the two ends. This CDR3 is 20 amino acids long. Germline values: CDR1 LNHDA, CDR2 SQIVND (reference sequence). Original analysis: Counts of nucleated cells, estimated from reference gene primer amplification, were obtained. Here immunoSEQ multiplex PCR was the method, and the copy in TCRdb shows in-frame clones only, minus some. That table is the source of V, J and clone size, and D and trimming were worked out from the DNA. The data show approximately 170,000 clones, around 85% seen once. The data were taken from a study of blood T cell repertoires in COVID-19. The overall study: Acute and convalescent COVID-19 samples came from the United States, Italy and Spain.

The chain carries TRBV19 and TRBJ2-5; D perhaps matches TRBD1 (6 bases). This receptor was obtained from a woman in her forties or fifties with acute or convalescent COVID-19. Source material: peripheral blood. DNA for the CDR3: TGTGCCAGTAGTAGAAGGGGGTCGAAGGGGAGCGGACCCTACCAAGAGACCCAGTACTTC. As protein: CASSRRGSKGSGPYQETQYF.